Listed below are T cell receptor beta chains from one sample, sequenced in a study of T cell changes during pregnancy in multiple sclerosis. Some clones are missing from TCRdb's copy, which holds only in-frame ones; the method was immunoSEQ multiplex PCR. Among approximately 50,000 clones listed, roughly nine tenths were seen once. The specimen was CD8+ T cells from peripheral blood mononuclear cells, collected after pregnancy. These receptors all come from a female donor with multiple sclerosis, enrolled in a pregnancy study. Both conserved end residues are part of each CDR3. D genes are given only for firm matches. Where a row states a size, it is once, few, many or the class of an expanded clone; other rows omit it.

TRBV5-6,-,TRBJ2-6,-,CASSFRIPGANVLTF,TGTGCCAGCAGTTTCAGGATTCCTGGGGCCAACGTCCTGACTTTC
TRBV4-1,-,TRBJ1-1,-,CASSQKGLNDEAFF,TGCGCCAGCAGCCAAAAAGGACTTAACGATGAAGCTTTCTTT
TRBV5-4,few,TRBJ1-1,TRBD1,CASTLSDRATEAFF,TGTGCCAGCACCCTCTCCGACAGGGCCACTGAAGCTTTCTTT
TRBV9,-,TRBJ1-1,-,CASSVEGIEAFF,TGTGCCAGCAGCGTAGAGGGGATTGAAGCTTTCTTT
TRBV6-1,-,TRBJ1-1,-,CASTRDVTNTEAFF,TGTGCCAGCACGAGGGATGTGACGAACACTGAAGCTTTCTTT
TRBV6-1,-,TRBJ2-7,-,CASSEGEVYYEQYF,TGTGCCAGCAGTGAAGGAGAAGTTTACTACGAGCAGTACTTC
TRBV4-2,-,TRBJ1-2,TRBD1,CASSQDTGDRDVYGYTF,TGTGCCAGCAGCCAAGATACGGGAGACAGGGATGTCTATGGCTACACCTTC
TRBV19,-,TRBJ1-5,-,CASSMGGLNQPQHF,TGTGCCAGTAGTATGGGGGGTCTCAATCAGCCCCAGCATTTT
TRBV6-4,-,TRBJ2-3,-,CASSDSSRGSTDTQYF,TGTGCCAGCAGTGACTCGAGCAGGGGTAGCACAGATACGCAGTATTTT
TRBV7-8,-,TRBJ2-1,TRBD2,CASSPIAGGPNEQFF,TGTGCCAGCAGCCCGATAGCGGGGGGGCCTAATGAGCAGTTCTTC
TRBV9,once,TRBJ2-7,-,CASSVGTDSYEQYF,TGTGCCAGCAGCGTAGGGACAGACTCCTACGAGCAGTACTTC
TRBV6-1,few,TRBJ1-1,-,CASSVGGAYTEAFF,TGTGCCAGCAGTGTTGGGGGGGCCTACACTGAAGCTTTCTTT
TRBV27,-,TRBJ2-3,-,CASSSYSLDTQYF,TGTGCCAGCAGTTCCTACTCCCTAGATACGCAGTATTTT
TRBV4-1,once,TRBJ1-6,-,CASREGGLNSPLHF,TGCGCCAGCAGAGAAGGGGGACTAAATTCACCCCTCCACTTT
TRBV2,-,TRBJ2-7,-,CASSDPGQSYEQYF,TGTGCCAGCAGTGATCCCGGACAGTCTTACGAGCAGTACTTC
TRBV6-5,-,TRBJ2-7,-,CASTQNYEQYF,TGTGCCAGCACCCAAAACTACGAGCAGTACTTC
TRBV9,-,TRBJ2-1,-,CASTRELVSEQFF,TGTGCCAGCACCCGGGAATTGGTTTCTGAGCAGTTCTTC
TRBV6-5,-,TRBJ2-7,-,CASSYRGNKEQYF,TGTGCCAGCAGTTACAGGGGAAACAAGGAGCAGTACTTC
TRBV27,-,TRBJ1-5,TRBD1,CASSGGQINQPQHF,TGTGCCAGCAGTGGGGGACAGATCAATCAGCCCCAGCATTTT
TRBV4-2,-,TRBJ2-1,TRBD2,CASSQAGLAGIGYNEQFF,TGTGCCAGCAGCCAAGCTGGACTAGCGGGGATCGGGTACAATGAGCAGTTCTTC
TRBV21-1,-,TRBJ2-7,-,CARDKDRPAIVYEQYF,TGTGCCAGGGATAAGGACAGGCCCGCGATCGTCTACGAGCAGTACTTC
TRBV27,-,TRBJ2-5,-,CASSSGLGGTQYF,TGTGCCAGCAGTAGCGGGCTGGGGGGGACCCAGTACTTC
TRBV29-1,once,TRBJ2-7,-,CSARTASYEQYF,TGCAGCGCCCGGACAGCCAGCTACGAGCAGTACTTC
TRBV13,-,TRBJ1-5,-,CASSLGEEVNQPQHF,TGTGCCAGCAGCTTAGGTGAGGAGGTCAATCAGCCCCAGCATTTT
TRBV6-5,-,TRBJ2-1,TRBD2,CASNLAGADYNEQFF,TGTGCCAGCAATTTAGCGGGGGCGGACTACAATGAGCAGTTCTTC